The 17 T cell receptor beta chains below all came from one sample that was sequenced in a study of tumor-infiltrating lymphocytes in localized non-small cell lung cancer. Here immunoSEQ multiplex PCR was the method, and the copy in TCRdb shows in-frame clones only, minus some. The sample contains tens of thousands of clones, just under 75% of which appear only once. The sequenced material came from lung tumor tissue. Receptors originate from a human donor with non-small cell lung cancer.

This clone occurred a few times. The rearrangement joins TRBV21-1 to TRBJ1-1. TRBV21-1 is listed as a pseudogene. This CDR3 has 12 residues. Here the CDR3 reads CARPGEATEAFF. Here the CDR3 DNA reads TGTGCCAGGCCGGGTGAGGCGACTGAAGCTTTCTTT.

The rearrangement joins TRBV5-1 to TRBJ2-7, with a weak D call TRBD1 (6 bases). V gave up 4 bases and J gave up 4 bases, with 18 bases separating them. Germline assignment: CDR1 SGHRS and CDR2 YFSETQ. This CDR3 comprises 15 residues. The CDR3 is CASSPSMGARYEQYF. The CDR3 bases are TGCGCCAGCAGCCCCAGTATGGGGGCGAGATACGAGCAGTACTTC.

The J gene is TRBJ1-6, the V gene TRBV15; D remains ambiguous. CDR1 is LNHNV, CDR2 YYDKDF, per germline (reference sequence). The V gene lost 3 bases and the J gene lost 9 bases, with 6 bases spanning the gap. The CDR3 spans 12 residues. CDR3 in amino acids: CATSRTGSPLHF. For the CDR3, the DNA is TGTGCCACCAGCAGGACGGGTTCACCCCTCCACTTT.

The rearrangement joins TRBV19 to TRBJ2-1; no clear D gene. V lost 4 bases to trimming and J lost 4 bases, with 5 bases between them. Germline V gene data show CDR1 as LNHDA and CDR2 as SQIVND (reference sequence). This CDR3 spans 12 amino acids. The CDR3: CASSNGYNEQFF. The CDR3 nucleotides are TGTGCCAGTAGTAATGGGTACAATGAGCAGTTCTTC.

The gene calls are TRBV18 and TRBJ1-1; D ambiguous. CDR1 and CDR2 (germline): KGHSH, LQKENI. Trimming left V 3 bases short and J 3 bases short, with 11 bases between. This CDR3 has 14 residues. The chain's CDR3 is CASSPQNVDTEAFF. CDR3 DNA: TGTGCCAGCTCACCTCAGAACGTCGACACTGAAGCTTTCTTT.

This clone was picked up a small number of times. The chain has TRBV18 and TRBJ1-3; D unclear. Germline-derived CDR1 and CDR2 are KGHSH and LQKENI. CDR3 length: 15 amino acids. Trimming stripped 2 bases from V and 0 bases from J, with 8 bases between. The CDR3 coding sequence is TGTGCCAGCTCACCATCCAGCGCCTCTGGAAACACCATATATTTT. It yields the protein CASSPSSASGNTIYF.

This chain links TRBV5-4 with TRBJ2-1; a weak D match, TRBD2 (5 bases). V lost 1 base, J lost 0 bases, and 11 bases lay in between. This CDR3 spans 16 amino acids. Germline values: CDR1 SGHNT, CDR2 YYREEE (reference sequence). CDR3 nucleotide sequence: TGTGCCAGCAGCTTGAGGACGGGGAGCTCCTACAATGAGCAGTTCTTC. It translates to CASSLRTGSSYNEQFF.

This clone came up once. The J gene is TRBJ1-2, the V gene TRBV6-5; a possible D gene is TRBD1 (5 bases). V shed 0 bases and J shed 4 bases, with 9 bases lying between them. Per the germline V gene, CDR1 is MNHEY and CDR2 is SVGAGI. The CDR3 covers 14 residues. CDR3 DNA sequence: TGTGCCAGCAGTTACTCGAAGGGGAGCTATGGCTACACCTTC. Amino acids: CASSYSKGSYGYTF.

The chain carries TRBV11-2 and TRBJ2-1; TRBD1 or TRBD2 may be the D gene (6 bases each). CDR3 size: 16 residues. Germline CDR1 and CDR2: SGHAT and FQNNGV. V dropped 1 base and J dropped 1 base, with 11 bases sitting between them. The CDR3 reads CASSLARGESYNEQFF. The CDR3 coding sequence is TGTGCCAGCAGCTTAGCGAGGGGGGAATCCTACAATGAGCAGTTCTTC. Combining the CDR3 with reference TRBV11-2 and TRBJ2-1 gives the whole variable domain EAGVAQSPRYKIIEKRQSVAFWCNPISGHATLYWYQQILGQGPKLLIQFQNNGVVDDSQLPKDRFSAERLKGVDSTLKIQPAKLEDSAVYLCASSLARGESYNEQFFGPGTRLTVL.

This clone was observed a few times. V usage is TRBV2 and J usage is TRBJ2-7; 7 bases line up with TRBD2. The CDR3 has 14 residues. Germline V gives CDR1 SNHLY, CDR2 FYNNEI. J gave up 5 bases and V 7 bases, and 11 bases lay outside the gene matches. The CDR3 DNA reads as TGTGCCAGCAATGTCGGGGGGAGGTCCCACGAGCAGTACTTC. Translating it yields CASNVGGRSHEQYF.

This clone has more than one count but fewer than ten. The genes are TRBV7-9 and TRBJ2-7, with D possibly matching TRBD1 (6 bases). There are 13 residues in the CDR3. The V end was cut by 2 bases, the J end by 6 bases, with 11 bases between. Germline lookup yields CDR1 SEHNR and CDR2 FQNEAQ (reference sequence). CDR3 DNA: TGTGCCAGCAGCTTAAACAGGGAGTCCGAGCAGTACTTC. Translating gives CASSLNRESEQYF.

This rearrangement joins TRBV5-1 to TRBJ2-5; 11 bases fit TRBD1. The CDR3 is made up of 15 amino acids. Germline values: CDR1 SGHRS, CDR2 YFSETQ. V shed 0 bases and J 4 bases; nucleotides not matched to a gene: 2. CDR3 amino acids: CASSLGTGGVETQYF. The CDR3 DNA reads as TGCGCCAGCAGCTTGGGGACAGGGGGCGTAGAGACCCAGTACTTC.

The CDR3, as DNA: TGTGCCAGCAGGGACTTAGGGACAGGGCAACTCTCCACCCTCCACTTT. Protein sequence: CASRDLGTGQLSTLHF. This chain links TRBV2 with TRBJ1-6; 9 bases match TRBD1. The J segment lost 14 bases and the V segment lost 6 bases, leaving 17 bases of the junction unmatched. Germline V CDR1 and CDR2: SNHLY, FYNNEI. The CDR3 is 16 residues long. The full variable domain, in which reference TRBV2 and TRBJ1-6 provide the parts outside the CDR3, is EPEVTQTPSHQVTQMGQEVILRCVPISNHLYFYWYRQILGQKVEFLVSFYNNEISEKSEIFDDQFSVERPDGSNFTLKIRSTKLEDSAMYFCASRDLGTGQLSTLHFGNGTRLTVT.

V gene TRBV4-1 combines with J gene TRBJ2-2; 7 bases map to TRBD2. From germline, CDR1 is MGHRA and CDR2 YSYEKL. The CDR3 totals 17 residues. Trimming cost V 5 bases and J 5 bases; bases outside gene matches: 14. The CDR3 region is CASSKATIGGVTGELFF. The CDR3, as DNA: TGCGCCAGCAGCAAAGCCACCATTGGGGGGGTAACCGGGGAGCTGTTTTTT.

The chain couples TRBV18 to TRBJ2-7, with D possibly matching TRBD2 (5 bases). Deletions cut 3 bases from V and 2 bases from J, with 14 bases between. Germline lookup yields CDR1 KGHSH and CDR2 LQKENI. The CDR3 length is 15 residues. The CDR3 nucleotides are TGTGCCAGCTCACCTTCCCCCGACGGGGCCTACGAGCAGTACTTC. It yields the protein CASSPSPDGAYEQYF.

The rearrangement joins TRBV2 to TRBJ2-5; D not resolved. V was clipped by 4 bases and J by 2 bases, with 8 bases between them. This CDR3 region has 13 residues. Germline CDR1 reads SNHLY; CDR2 reads FYNNEI. CDR3: CASSGTLQETQYF. In DNA, the CDR3 is TGTGCCAGCAGTGGCACTTTACAAGAGACCCAGTACTTC.

The rearrangement joins TRBV7-9 to TRBJ1-4; perhaps TRBD1 as D (5 bases). This CDR3 spans 17 amino acids. V was shortened by 6 bases and J by 5 bases, with 22 bases between the two germline ends. Germline V gene lookup returns CDR1 SEHNR and CDR2 FQNEAQ (reference sequence). The CDR3 is CASRMNAGAGENEKLFF. DNA of the CDR3: TGTGCCAGCAGGATGAACGCTGGGGCGGGGGAAAATGAAAAACTGTTTTTT.